These T cell receptor beta chains were read from a single sample in a study of OX40 agonist ivuxolimab in advanced cancers. TCRdb's table, derived via immunoSEQ multiplex PCR, lists solely in-frame clones and lacks some. The sample carries 60,000 to 90,000 clones, approximately 84% recorded once. The sample here was CD4+ or CD8+ T cells sorted from blood, taken in a trial of the OX40 agonist ivuxolimab. The receptors here all came from an adult with an advanced solid tumor such as melanoma, head and neck, liver or kidney cancer. The CDR3 runs from the conserved cysteine through the conserved F or W. A D gene is named only where the DNA matches it firmly. Size is stated for part of the rows, as once, few or many counts, or as a class when the clone is expanded.

cdr3_nt: TGTGCCAGCAGTACCACCCAAGCAGGAAACTACAATGAGCAGTTCTTC
cdr3_aa: CASSTTQAGNYNEQFF
d_call: NA
j_call: TRBJ2-1
v_call: TRBV27
clone_size: NA

cdr3_nt: TGTGCCAGCAGCCCCCCCCGGGAAATGAATGAAAAACTGTTTTTT
cdr3_aa: CASSPPREMNEKLFF
d_call: NA
j_call: TRBJ1-4
v_call: TRBV4-2
clone_size: NA

cdr3_nt: TGCGCCAGGAATCACGGGCCCCTGCTGTACCCGAACACTGAAGCTTTCTTT
cdr3_aa: CARNHGPLLYPNTEAFF
d_call: NA
j_call: TRBJ1-1
v_call: TRBV10-1
clone_size: NA

cdr3_nt: TGCGCCAGCAGGGAGATTGGGGGAGGAGAGACCCAGTACTTC
cdr3_aa: CASREIGGGETQYF
d_call: NA
j_call: TRBJ2-5
v_call: TRBV5-1
clone_size: NA

cdr3_nt: TGTGCCAGCAGCTTAGGCAGGGGGGCCTTAAAAAAGGAAGGCTACACCTTC
cdr3_aa: CASSLGRGALKKEGYTF
d_call: TRBD1
j_call: TRBJ1-2
v_call: TRBV13
clone_size: NA

cdr3_nt: TGCAGCGTATACAGCCTTTCCAACTATGGCTACACCTTC
cdr3_aa: CSVYSLSNYGYTF
d_call: NA
j_call: TRBJ1-2
v_call: TRBV29-1
clone_size: NA

cdr3_nt: TGCGCCAGCAGCGTGTACACAGATACGCAGTATTTT
cdr3_aa: CASSVYTDTQYF
d_call: NA
j_call: TRBJ2-3
v_call: TRBV5-1
clone_size: NA

cdr3_nt: TGTGCCAGCAGCTCCTTAGTCCTAGCGGGAGCTCGCAATGAGCAGTTCTTC
cdr3_aa: CASSSLVLAGARNEQFF
d_call: TRBD2
j_call: TRBJ2-1
v_call: TRBV5-4
clone_size: NA

cdr3_nt: TGTGCCAGCAGTGACGTATCCGGCGGTTACAATGAGCAGTTCTTC
cdr3_aa: CASSDVSGGYNEQFF
d_call: NA
j_call: TRBJ2-1
v_call: TRBV6-4
clone_size: NA

cdr3_nt: TGTGCCAGCAGCCGGGACAGGCAAGAGACCCAGTACTTC
cdr3_aa: CASSRDRQETQYF
d_call: TRBD1
j_call: TRBJ2-5
v_call: TRBV2
clone_size: NA

cdr3_nt: TGTGCCAGCAGTGGGGGTTTTTGGGGCGCGGCCAAAAACATTCAGTACTTC
cdr3_aa: CASSGGFWGAAKNIQYF
d_call: NA
j_call: TRBJ2-4
v_call: TRBV28
clone_size: NA

cdr3_nt: TGTGCCAGCAGCTTAAGGTGGGGCACCCCAGAGGAAGAGACCCAGTACTTC
cdr3_aa: CASSLRWGTPEEETQYF
d_call: NA
j_call: TRBJ2-5
v_call: TRBV11-2
clone_size: few

cdr3_nt: TGCGCCAGCAGTGAGTGGAGCGGGAGGGCCAATGAGCAGTTCTTC
cdr3_aa: CASSEWSGRANEQFF
d_call: TRBD2
j_call: TRBJ2-1
v_call: TRBV10-2
clone_size: NA

cdr3_nt: TGTGCCAGCAGTGAAAGCAGGGGGGGCAATCAGCCCCAGCATTTT
cdr3_aa: CASSESRGGNQPQHF
d_call: TRBD1
j_call: TRBJ1-5
v_call: TRBV6-1
clone_size: NA

cdr3_nt: TGTGCCAGCAGCGTAATCACAGGGGCGGACACTGAAGCTTTCTTT
cdr3_aa: CASSVITGADTEAFF
d_call: TRBD1
j_call: TRBJ1-1
v_call: TRBV9
clone_size: NA

cdr3_nt: TGTGCCAGCAAGCAGGGTATTAATGAAAAACTGTTTTTT
cdr3_aa: CASKQGINEKLFF
d_call: NA
j_call: TRBJ1-4
v_call: TRBV18
clone_size: NA

cdr3_nt: TGTGCCAGCAGCTTGGAGGGGAGCACCGGGGAGCTGTTTTTT
cdr3_aa: CASSLEGSTGELFF
d_call: NA
j_call: TRBJ2-2
v_call: TRBV5-4
clone_size: NA

cdr3_nt: TGTGCCAGCAGCCTTAGCGGGAGGGGGTCCTACAATGAGCAGTTCTTC
cdr3_aa: CASSLSGRGSYNEQFF
d_call: TRBD2
j_call: TRBJ2-1
v_call: TRBV5-4
clone_size: NA

cdr3_nt: TGTGCCAGCCTCGGAGCGGGGGGGAGCACCGGGGAGCTGTTTTTT
cdr3_aa: CASLGAGGSTGELFF
d_call: TRBD2
j_call: TRBJ2-2
v_call: TRBV27
clone_size: NA

cdr3_nt: TGTGCCAGCAGCTTAACGTTGGTTCACAGGGGGTTTTGCAATCAGCCCCAGCATTTT
cdr3_aa: CASSLTLVHRGFCNQPQHF
d_call: TRBD1
j_call: TRBJ1-5
v_call: TRBV11-3
clone_size: NA

cdr3_nt: TGTGCCAGCAGGATCCGACTAGCGGGGGGAACAGATACGCAGTATTTT
cdr3_aa: CASRIRLAGGTDTQYF
d_call: TRBD2
j_call: TRBJ2-3
v_call: TRBV5-4
clone_size: NA

cdr3_nt: TGTGCCAGCAGCTTCGACGGAAACTATGGCTACACCTTC
cdr3_aa: CASSFDGNYGYTF
d_call: NA
j_call: TRBJ1-2
v_call: TRBV6-5
clone_size: NA

cdr3_nt: TGTGCCAGCATCCCGTACCCGGCGGGGGGGCCGGGCACCGGGGAGCTGTTTTTT
cdr3_aa: CASIPYPAGGPGTGELFF
d_call: TRBD2
j_call: TRBJ2-2
v_call: TRBV27
clone_size: NA

cdr3_nt: TGTGCCAGCAGTTTATTGGCCAATCGGGTGATCGGGGAGCTGTTTTTT
cdr3_aa: CASSLLANRVIGELFF
d_call: NA
j_call: TRBJ2-2
v_call: TRBV28
clone_size: NA

cdr3_nt: TGTGCCAGCAGCTTAGCGGAGACCCAGTACTTC
cdr3_aa: CASSLAETQYF
d_call: NA
j_call: TRBJ2-5
v_call: TRBV7-6
clone_size: NA

cdr3_nt: TGTGCCAGCAGCACAAGCGGGAGCGGCTACAATGAGCAGTTCTTC
cdr3_aa: CASSTSGSGYNEQFF
d_call: TRBD2
j_call: TRBJ2-1
v_call: TRBV7-2
clone_size: NA

cdr3_nt: TGTGCCAGCAGCTTAGAAAGGGCTAGGGCCAGGTTGGGTTACTATGAAAAACTGTTTTTT
cdr3_aa: CASSLERARARLGYYEKLFF
d_call: NA
j_call: TRBJ1-4
v_call: TRBV11-2
clone_size: once

cdr3_nt: TGCGCCAGCAGCCGCACGGGAGAAAGCACCATATATTTT
cdr3_aa: CASSRTGESTIYF
d_call: NA
j_call: TRBJ1-3
v_call: TRBV4-1
clone_size: NA

cdr3_nt: TGTGCCAGCAGCTTGGGGGTTGAAGCTTTCTTT
cdr3_aa: CASSLGVEAFF
d_call: NA
j_call: TRBJ1-1
v_call: TRBV7-8
clone_size: few

cdr3_nt: TGTGCCAGCAGTCCAACTAGCGGGGGGGCCTCTGGGGCCAACGTCCTGACTTTC
cdr3_aa: CASSPTSGGASGANVLTF
d_call: TRBD2
j_call: TRBJ2-6
v_call: TRBV2
clone_size: NA

cdr3_nt: TGTGCCAGCCTAGGGCTAGTCATTAACACAGATACGCAGTATTTT
cdr3_aa: CASLGLVINTDTQYF
d_call: NA
j_call: TRBJ2-3
v_call: TRBV2
clone_size: NA

cdr3_nt: TGTGCCAGTAACCCTGGCGCTGGGGCCAACGTCCTGACTTTC
cdr3_aa: CASNPGAGANVLTF
d_call: NA
j_call: TRBJ2-6
v_call: TRBV19
clone_size: NA

cdr3_nt: TGTGCCAGCAGCTTTCGGGATAACTATGGCTACACCTTC
cdr3_aa: CASSFRDNYGYTF
d_call: NA
j_call: TRBJ1-2
v_call: TRBV5-4
clone_size: NA